This T cell receptor beta chain was identified in a study of blood T cell repertoires in COVID-19. Profiled with immunoSEQ multiplex PCR; TCRdb holds only in-frame clones, not every one. The sample yields approximately 250,000 clones, around 83% seen once. Only a few counts were recorded for this clone. V lost 1 base and J 3 bases, leaving 13 bases between the germline ends. There are 16 residues in the CDR3. The germline gives CDR1 SGHTA, CDR2 FQGNSA. The sample was peripheral blood. The receptor was derived from a woman aged 45-65 years with acute or convalescent COVID-19. V is TRBV7-2 and J is TRBJ2-1; tentative D call: TRBD2 (6 bases). DNA for the CDR3: TGTGCCAGCAGCTTAGAGGGCGGACTATACTACAATGAGCAGTTCTTC. The encoded protein is CASSLEGGLYYNEQFF.